A selection of T cell receptor beta chains follows, all from one sample in a study of post-analysis software for immune sequencing data. TCRdb re-called the PCR reads through MiXCR, storing one row per CDR3 protein. The profile covers 150,000 to 200,000 distinct CDR3 sequences, with approximately 31% appearing a single time and approximately 1.5% taken by the ten largest. The sample comprised blood. These receptor sequences come from a girl between 5 and 17 years old with multiple sclerosis. CDR3s include the opening cysteine and the closing phenylalanine or tryptophan. A D gene is named only where the DNA matches it firmly. Size values are once, few and many counts, or a class for expanded clones, and some rows have none.

J: TRBJ2-4
size: many
V: TRBV29-1
D: .
DNA: TGCAGCGTCTCGATCGGCGGGGACATTCAGTACTTC
CDR3: CSVSIGGDIQYF

J: TRBJ1-2
size: many
V: TRBV12-3/TRBV12-4
D: .
DNA: TGTGCCAGCAGCCCCCAGCAGGGCGGCTATGGCTACACCTTC
CDR3: CASSPQQGGYGYTF

J: TRBJ2-7
size: .
V: TRBV29-1
D: TRBD2
DNA: TGCAGCGTTGCACTAGCGGGGTACGAGCAGTACTTC
CDR3: CSVALAGYEQYF

J: TRBJ1-1
size: .
V: TRBV19
D: TRBD1
DNA: TGTGCCAGTAGTACGCACAAACAGGGGGGAACTGAAGCTTTCTTT
CDR3: CASSTHKQGGTEAFF

J: TRBJ1-2
size: few
V: TRBV5-1
D: .
DNA: TGCGCCAGCAGCTTGGCTCCAGGGAACTATGGCTACACCTTC
CDR3: CASSLAPGNYGYTF

J: TRBJ1-1
size: few
V: TRBV13
D: TRBD1
DNA: TGTGCCAGCAGCTGGATCTCAGGGGGCGCAGGGAACACTGAAGCTTTCTTT
CDR3: CASSWISGGAGNTEAFF

J: TRBJ2-7
size: many
V: TRBV28
D: TRBD1
DNA: TGTGCCCACCGACGGACAGGGTACTCCTACGAGCAGTACTTC
CDR3: CAHRRTGYSYEQYF

J: TRBJ2-5
size: .
V: TRBV5-1
D: .
DNA: TGCGCCAGCAACGATAGGGGCCAGCTACGAGAGACCCAGTACTTC
CDR3: CASNDRGQLRETQYF

J: TRBJ2-3
size: .
V: TRBV11-2
D: TRBD2
DNA: TGTGCCAGCAGCTGGGAGGGGACTAGCGGTCCGGCAGATACGCAGTATTTT
CDR3: CASSWEGTSGPADTQYF

J: TRBJ2-1
size: .
V: TRBV20-1
D: .
DNA: TGCAGTGCTAGACCGGCACAGGGAACTGATAATGAGCAGTTCTTC
CDR3: CSARPAQGTDNEQFF

J: TRBJ2-6
size: .
V: TRBV18
D: .
DNA: TGTGCCAGCTCAGAGGGGGGCCCCCACTCTGGGGCCAACGTCCTGACTTTC
CDR3: CASSEGGPHSGANVLTF

J: TRBJ2-1
size: once
V: TRBV6-5
D: TRBD2
DNA: TGTGCCAGCAGTCCCGATAGCGGGGCCTACAATGAGCAGTTCTTC
CDR3: CASSPDSGAYNEQFF

J: TRBJ2-2
size: .
V: TRBV5-6
D: .
DNA: TGTGCCAGCAGCTGGGACTTCCCGAACACCGGGGAGCTGTTTTTT
CDR3: CASSWDFPNTGELFF

J: TRBJ2-3
size: many
V: TRBV29-1
D: .
DNA: TGCAGCGTTGATCAGAGAACAGATACGCAGTATTTT
CDR3: CSVDQRTDTQYF

J: TRBJ2-3
size: many
V: TRBV12-3/TRBV12-4
D: TRBD2
DNA: TGTGCCAGCAGTTTCAGGCGGGAGAGGAGAGATACGCAGTATTTT
CDR3: CASSFRRERRDTQYF

J: TRBJ2-1
size: .
V: TRBV20-1
D: .
DNA: TGCAGTGCTGAAGAATCAGGGAGGGGGGACAATGAGCAGTTCTTC
CDR3: CSAEESGRGDNEQFF

J: TRBJ1-4
size: few
V: TRBV10-1
D: .
DNA: TGCGCCAGCAGCTTGACTACTCCGGGAAAACTGTTTTTT
CDR3: CASSLTTPGKLFF

J: TRBJ2-7
size: .
V: TRBV20-1
D: .
DNA: TGCAGTGCTAGACCATTAGCGGAGCTCTACGAGCAGTACTTC
CDR3: CSARPLAELYEQYF

J: TRBJ2-1
size: many
V: TRBV14
D: .
DNA: TGTGCCAGCAGCCAAGTGCGGATTTACAATGAGCAGTTCTTC
CDR3: CASSQVRIYNEQFF

J: TRBJ1-3
size: .
V: TRBV3-1
D: .
DNA: TGTGCCAGCAGCCAGAGACAAGGAAACACCATATATTTT
CDR3: CASSQRQGNTIYF

J: TRBJ1-6
size: once
V: TRBV15
D: TRBD1
DNA: TGTGCCACCAGCGGAGGGGGACAGGGTAATTCACCCCTCCACTTT
CDR3: CATSGGGQGNSPLHF

J: TRBJ1-1
size: many
V: TRBV29-1
D: TRBD1
DNA: TGCAGCGTTGCTGACAGGGGCAGCACTGAAGCTTTCTTT
CDR3: CSVADRGSTEAFF

J: TRBJ2-7
size: many
V: TRBV7-7
D: TRBD2
DNA: TGTGCTAGCAGCTTAGCGGGCCACTACGAGCAGTACTTC
CDR3: CASSLAGHYEQYF

J: TRBJ1-1
size: .
V: TRBV5-1
D: TRBD1
DNA: TGCGCCAGCAGCTTCACCCGACAGGGGAGAACTGAAGCTTTCTTT
CDR3: CASSFTRQGRTEAFF

J: TRBJ2-1
size: .
V: TRBV3-1
D: TRBD2
DNA: TGTGCCAGCAGCCCCCAAACTAGCGCTAACTACAATGAGCAGTTCTTC
CDR3: CASSPQTSANYNEQFF

J: TRBJ2-1
size: few
V: TRBV5-1
D: TRBD2
DNA: TGCGCCAGCAGCCCTAAAAAACTAGCGGCCTCCTACAATGAGCAGTTCTTC
CDR3: CASSPKKLAASYNEQFF

J: TRBJ2-6
size: many
V: TRBV10-2
D: .
DNA: TGCGCCAGCAGTGGTAGCTCTGGGGCCAACGTCCTGACTTTC
CDR3: CASSGSSGANVLTF

J: TRBJ1-1
size: .
V: TRBV6-6
D: .
DNA: TGTGCCGGCAGTGATGGACCCTTGAACACTGAAGCTTTCTTT
CDR3: CAGSDGPLNTEAFF

J: TRBJ1-5
size: .
V: TRBV27
D: .
DNA: TGTGCCAGCAGTTCCCGGGGGGAAAGCCATAGCGATCAGCCCCAGCATTTT
CDR3: CASSSRGESHSDQPQHF

J: TRBJ2-2
size: many
V: TRBV5-1
D: TRBD1
DNA: TGCGCCAGCGGAAGGTCTACAGGGGGCCTCGGCGGGGAGCTGTTTTTT
CDR3: CASGRSTGGLGGELFF

J: TRBJ2-3
size: .
V: TRBV12-3/TRBV12-4
D: TRBD2
DNA: TGTGCCAGCTCCAACCAAAAGGGCGGGGGTATCATAGATACGCAGTATTTT
CDR3: CASSNQKGGGIIDTQYF

J: TRBJ2-1
size: .
V: TRBV20-1
D: TRBD2
DNA: TGCAGTGCTAGACCGGGGACTAGCGGGAGTGGTAATGAGCAGTTCTTC
CDR3: CSARPGTSGSGNEQFF